The rows below give T cell receptor beta chains drawn from one sample of a study of control samples from healthy donors and cancer patients. Sequencing used immunoSEQ multiplex PCR; TCRdb keeps in-frame clones, though not all of them. The table includes over 25,000 clones, 70% to 90% detected once. The specimen sequenced was formalin-fixed, paraffin-embedded tissue. The receptors here all came from a female donor with melanoma. Each CDR3 is given with its conserved first and last residue. Fields, in order: D gene, J gene, V gene, clone size, CDR3 protein, CDR3 DNA. D genes are given only for firm matches. The size of a clone is reported for some rows only, either as once, few or many, or as a class for expanded clones.

>-|TRBJ1-1|TRBV7-8|-
CASSPGGVQTEAFF
TGTGCCAGCAGCCCCGGGGGGGTACAGACTGAAGCTTTCTTT
>TRBD1|TRBJ2-7|TRBV18|few
CASSPPSRGRSYEQYF
TGTGCCAGCTCACCCCCGAGTAGGGGGCGCTCCTACGAGCAGTACTTC
>-|TRBJ1-1|TRBV5-6|-
CASSLVGGQNTEAFF
TGTGCCAGCAGCTTGGTAGGGGGACAGAACACTGAAGCTTTCTTT
>-|TRBJ2-3|TRBV20-1|-
CSATPRDTQYF
TGCAGTGCTACCCCAAGAGATACGCAGTATTTT
>TRBD2|TRBJ2-7|TRBV4-1|few
CASSQATGLGLASYEQYF
TGCGCCAGCAGCCAAGCTACGGGCTTGGGACTAGCGAGCTACGAGCAGTACTTC
>-|TRBJ2-1|TRBV7-2|-
CASSTTNVNEQFF
TGTGCCAGCAGCACAACTAACGTCAATGAGCAGTTCTTC
>TRBD2|TRBJ2-3|TRBV5-1|-
CASSFGREGDTQYF
TGCGCCAGCAGCTTTGGGCGGGAGGGGGATACGCAGTATTTT
>-|TRBJ2-5|TRBV5-1|-
CASSSPPGGFQETQYF
TGCGCCAGCAGCTCTCCCCCCGGGGGCTTTCAAGAGACCCAGTACTTC
>TRBD1|TRBJ2-1|TRBV4-1|-
CASSQGTTGGLNEQFF
TGCGCCAGCAGCCAAGGTACGACAGGGGGCCTCAATGAGCAGTTCTTC
>-|TRBJ2-4|TRBV3-1/TRBV3-2|-
CASSQSANIQYF
TGTGCCAGCAGCCAATCTGCAAACATTCAGTACTTC
>-|TRBJ2-3|TRBV5-4|-
CASSLGGWEDTQYF
TGTGCCAGCAGCTTAGGCGGGTGGGAGGATACGCAGTATTTT
>-|TRBJ2-1|TRBV18|-
CASSPLMSGNEQFF
TGTGCCAGCTCACCATTGATGAGCGGCAATGAGCAGTTCTTC
>-|TRBJ1-4|TRBV5-1|-
CASNEGINEKLFF
TGCGCCAGCAATGAAGGGATTAATGAAAAACTGTTTTTT
>TRBD1|TRBJ1-6|TRBV5-1|-
CSSRPRTGPNSPLHF
TGCTCCAGCAGACCAAGGACAGGACCCAATTCACCCCTCCACTTT
>-|TRBJ2-5|TRBV20-1|-
CSARGGETQYF
TGCAGTGCTAGAGGTGGCGAGACCCAGTACTTC
>-|TRBJ1-4|TRBV5-4|-
CASSLLGGTNEKLFF
TGTGCCAGCAGCTTGTTGGGGGGTACTAATGAAAAACTGTTTTTT
>-|TRBJ1-5|TRBV3-1/TRBV3-2|once
CASSQELGNQPQHF
TGTGCCAGCAGCCAAGAGCTGGGAAATCAGCCCCAGCATTTT
>-|TRBJ2-6|TRBV14|-
CASSQERKGPGANVLTF
TGTGCCAGCAGCCAAGAACGAAAGGGTCCTGGGGCCAACGTCCTGACTTTC
>TRBD2|TRBJ2-1|TRBV7-9|-
CASRFLGAGGNYNEQFF
TGTGCCAGCCGATTCCTAGGAGCGGGAGGGAATTACAATGAGCAGTTCTTC
>-|TRBJ2-7|TRBV7-2|-
CASSLASIATPWDF
TGTGCCAGCAGCTTAGCGTCGATAGCGACACCATGGGACTTC
>-|TRBJ1-2|TRBV7-5|-
CVRSLAGGGGTGYTF
TGTGTCAGAAGCTTAGCCGGGGGGGGAGGTACTGGCTACACCTTC
>-|TRBJ1-2|TRBV5-1|-
CASSLSGDYGYTF
TGCGCCAGCAGCTTGTCAGGAGACTATGGCTACACCTTC
>-|TRBJ2-3|TRBV30|-
CAWSPGGTDTQYF
TGTGCCTGGAGCCCCGGAGGCACAGATACGCAGTATTTT
>TRBD2|TRBJ2-1|TRBV7-3|once
CASSRGRNNEQFF
TGTGCCAGCTCCCGCGGGAGAAACAATGAGCAGTTCTTC
>-|TRBJ2-2|TRBV6-5|-
CASRPDLRSTGELFF
TGTGCCAGCAGGCCCGACTTAAGGAGCACCGGGGAGCTGTTTTTT
>-|TRBJ1-4|TRBV2|-
CASRAQTPGEKLFF
TGTGCCAGCAGGGCACAGACGCCTGGGGAAAAACTGTTTTTT
>TRBD1|TRBJ1-2|TRBV20-1|-
CSARRDRGYTF
TGCAGTGCTAGGCGGGACAGGGGCTACACCTTC
>-|TRBJ1-1|TRBV12-3/TRBV12-4|-
CASGSPAEAFF
TGTGCCAGCGGCTCCCCCGCTGAAGCTTTCTTT
>-|TRBJ1-1|TRBV5-6|-
CASSRGGNTEAFF
TGTGCCAGCAGCCGTGGGGGGAACACTGAAGCTTTCTTT
>-|TRBJ1-4|TRBV29-1|-
CSVHGGSNEKLFF
TGCAGCGTCCACGGGGGTTCTAATGAAAAACTGTTTTTT
>-|TRBJ2-1|TRBV11-2|-
CASSPWGNEQFF
TGTGCCAGCAGCCCCTGGGGGAATGAGCAGTTCTTC
>TRBD2|TRBJ2-3|TRBV7-2|-
CASSLASGRGLVDTQYF
TGTGCCAGCAGCTTGGCTAGCGGGAGGGGATTAGTGGATACGCAGTATTTT
>TRBD2|TRBJ2-1|TRBV10-1|-
CASSAGTSADYLQGQFF
TGCGCCAGCAGTGCCGGCACTAGCGCAGACTACCTCCAGGGGCAGTTCTTC
>-|TRBJ1-2|TRBV19|once
CASSPQTGKSGYTF
TGTGCCAGTAGTCCCCAAACAGGGAAAAGTGGCTACACCTTC
>-|TRBJ1-1|TRBV12-3/TRBV12-4|-
CASSLLKATETFF
TGTGCCAGCAGTCTACTGAAAGCCACTGAAACTTTCTTT
>TRBD2|TRBJ2-1|TRBV29-1|once
CSSGTNNEQFF
TGCAGCTCCGGGACTAACAATGAGCAGTTCTTC
>-|TRBJ1-1|TRBV25-1|-
CASSAFGNTEAFF
TGTGCCAGCAGTGCGTTTGGCAACACTGAAGCTTTCTTT
>-|TRBJ1-2|TRBV19|-
CASSPAGRPYGYTF
TGTGCCAGTAGTCCAGCGGGACGGCCCTATGGCTACACCTTC
>TRBD1|TRBJ2-7|TRBV18|-
CASSLLRTGGNEQYF
TGTGCCAGCTCCCTCCTCAGGACAGGGGGAAACGAGCAGTACTTC
>TRBD2|TRBJ2-1|TRBV30|-
CAWSGLAKFPRGNEQFF
TGTGCCTGGAGTGGACTAGCGAAGTTTCCTAGGGGCAATGAGCAGTTCTTC
>TRBD2|TRBJ2-1|TRBV5-1|-
CASSLASSGRSGYNEQFF
TGCGCCAGCAGCTTGGCCTCTAGCGGGAGAAGCGGGTACAATGAGCAGTTCTTC
>-|TRBJ1-6|TRBV6-5|-
CASSYSRQGGHPLHF
TGTGCCAGCAGTTACTCGAGGCAGGGCGGCCATCCCCTCCACTTT
>-|TRBJ2-3|TRBV18|-
CASSPASTDTQYF
TGTGCCAGCTCACCAGCGAGCACAGATACGCAGTATTTT
>-|TRBJ1-4|TRBV5-1|-
CASSLGRINEKLFF
TGCGCCAGCAGCTTGGGCAGAATTAATGAAAAACTGTTTTTT
>-|TRBJ1-1|TRBV19|few
CASSIVGQRDEAFF
TGTGCCAGTAGTATAGTAGGCCAGAGGGATGAAGCTTTCTTT
>-|TRBJ2-5|TRBV6-1|-
CASSESGQETQYF
TGTGCCAGCAGTGAATCAGGGCAAGAGACCCAGTACTTC
>-|TRBJ1-6|TRBV6-5|-
CATRVDSLNSPLHF
TGTGCCACGAGGGTCGACAGCCTTAATTCACCCCTCCACTTT
>-|TRBJ1-1|TRBV6-5|-
CASLLSPTGNTEAFF
TGTGCCAGCCTACTCTCCCCGACAGGGAACACTGAAGCTTTCTTT
>-|TRBJ2-1|TRBV20-1|-
CSHLAQREQFF
TGCAGTCACCTAGCGCAGCGAGAGCAGTTCTTC
>-|TRBJ1-2|TRBV5-1|-
CASSDMGDFGYTF
TGCGCCAGCAGCGATATGGGGGACTTTGGCTACACCTTC
>-|TRBJ2-5|TRBV3-1/TRBV3-2|-
CASSLTRVETQYF
TGTGCCAGCAGCCTTACCAGGGTAGAGACCCAGTACTTC
>-|TRBJ1-6|TRBV6-5|-
CASSSPFTTPNSPLHF
TGTGCCAGCAGTTCCCCCTTTACGACGCCTAATTCACCCCTCCACTTT
>-|TRBJ2-1|TRBV5-1|-
CASSLGAHNEQFF
TGCGCCAGCAGCTTGGGGGCGCACAATGAGCAGTTCTTC
>-|TRBJ2-5|TRBV29-1|few
CSVRRDTQETQYF
TGCAGCGTTCGACGGGACACCCAAGAGACCCAGTACTTC
>-|TRBJ1-2|TRBV18|medium-sized
CASSASNYGYTF
TGTGCCAGCTCAGCATCTAACTATGGCTACACCTTC